The next 5 T cell receptor beta chains were all read from a single sample in a study of CD8+ T cells in alopecia areata. As the sequencing template, cDNA was produced by extracting RNA and reverse transcribing it. The table came from immunoSEQ multiplex PCR; TCRdb's copy has only in-frame clones and leaves some out. The sample shows approximately 110,000 clones, around 50% of them seen only once. Treatment denoted: oral pan-JAK inhibitor, 5-10 mg twice daily. The sequencing here drew on CD8+ T cells sorted from blood, taken at week 24, from a patient treated with tofacitinib. These receptors were collected from a human donor with alopecia areata.

This clone was found a few times. The chain joins TRBV6-5 to TRBJ2-4; D might be TRBD1 (5 bases). Deletions cut 2 bases from V and 14 bases from J, with 16 bases between. Germline CDR1 and CDR2: MNHEY and SVGAGI. The CDR3 is 13 amino acids. The CDR3, as DNA: TGTGCCAGCAGTTACGACAGCCATTCAACTAAGTACTTC. Translation: CASSYDSHSTKYF.

The chain has TRBV2 and TRBJ1-2, with D tentatively TRBD1 (5 bases). In germline, CDR1 is SNHLY, CDR2 FYNNEI. V lost 5 bases, J lost 5 bases, and 18 bases lay in between. The CDR3 extends over 15 amino acids. CDR3 residues: CASSFDSLRNYGYTF. In DNA, the CDR3 is TGTGCCAGCAGTTTTGACAGCCTTAGGAATTATGGCTACACCTTC.

By share, this clone counts as large. This rearrangement joins TRBV4-1 to TRBJ2-7; tentatively, D is TRBD1 or TRBD2 (5 bases each). The length of the CDR3 is 15 residues. Germline V gives CDR1 MGHRA, CDR2 YSYEKL. Trimming left V 2 bases short and J 1 base short, with 12 bases between. CDR3 bases: TGCGCCAGCAGCCAACAGGGTATAGCGTCCTACGAGCAGTACTTC. It specifies CASSQQGIASYEQYF.

This sequence joins TRBV30 and TRBJ1-5; no clear D gene. Germline CDR1 reads GTSNPN; CDR2 reads SVGIG (reference sequence). V was pared by 0 bases and J by 2 bases, with 11 bases between. CDR3 length: 15 amino acids. The CDR3 nucleotides are TGTGCCTGGAGTGTAGGAGGGTATGGCAATCAGCCCCAGCATTTT. Translating gives CAWSVGGYGNQPQHF.

This clone was detected only a few times. The chain employs TRBV15 and TRBJ1-6, with unresolved D. Trimming removed 5 bases at V and 10 bases at J, with 15 bases between. The CDR3 length is 14 residues. Germline CDR1 LNHNV, CDR2 YYDKDF (reference sequence). The CDR3 region is CATSSGPTGSPLHF. Here the CDR3 DNA reads TGTGCCACCAGCTCGGGCCCTACGGGGTCACCCCTCCACTTT.